This TCR beta chain is from a study of cytomegalovirus exposure and HLA in healthy donors. PCR amplification relied on 60 Vbeta primers (plus 13 Jbeta primers). TCRdb keeps only in-frame clones here, not all; method: immunoSEQ multiplex PCR. The table includes about 120,000 clones, roughly 85% detected once. The germline V and J ends were trimmed by 4 bases and 0 bases, with 9 bases remaining between them. The germline gives CDR1 MNHNS, CDR2 SASEGT. CDR3 length: 14 residues. This sequence joins TRBV6-1 and TRBJ1-2, with D maybe TRBD1 (5 bases). Sequenced: PBMCs. The receptor was isolated from a middle-aged woman in good health and CMV-seropositive. The CDR3 spells CASSGARANYGYTF. The CDR3 bases are TGTGCCAGCAGTGGGGCCAGGGCTAACTATGGCTACACCTTC.